This T cell receptor beta chain appears in the sequencing data of a study of shared clonotypes between healthy human individuals (dated by TCRdb to 2018 to 2020). Regarding the study in general: A couple of women and a few men aged 18 to 49 years were included in the cohort. Different laboratories and diverse techniques were used to prepare libraries and sequence TCR repertoires, to increase sequencing depth and limit assay-specific biases. To estimate repertoire size and how much clonotype sharing occurs between individuals, the study deeply sequenced the blood TCR repertoires of about five healthy adults. Each donor's leukapheresis produced roughly between about 0.9 and 9.5 billion PBMCs.

Study-wide findings and limitations: Pairwise subsampling indicated that sequencing depth was expected to affect the degree of clonotype sharing among donors. Sampling was restricted to blood, and TCR repertoires in tissue are likely to differ from TCR repertoires in blood. The small number of donors limited the genetic and exposure-history diversity represented.

V is pared back by 4 bases and J by 3 bases, with 13 bases lying between the germline termini. The germline V gene gives CDR1 as KGHSH and CDR2 as LQKENI. The CDR3 goes from the cysteine to the phenylalanine over 15 residues. Kept here is only the CDR3 DNA, which spans 45 bases and is read in frame from base 1. Healthy HIV-negative adults with no recently reported acute infections or vaccinations were included as donors. Every donor was a Caucasian adult living in Nashville, Tennessee, USA. In the unsorted samples, some 100 million PBMCs were counted, and genomic DNA was extracted using the QIAamp DNA Blood Mini kit. After blood collection by leukapheresis, PBMCs were isolated using Ficoll-Histopaque density gradient centrifugation and then cryopreserved in the vapor phase of liquid nitrogen. Using the deep immunoSEQ assay, multiplex PCR amplified TCR CDR3 regions from genomic DNA. For each cell subset, the extracted genomic DNA was distributed evenly across all wells of several immunoSEQ 96-well plates, and each plate served as one replicate. Each replicate PCR for unsorted PBMC received roughly 300 ng genomic DNA, equal to around 30,000 T cell genomes. Genomic DNA from unsorted PBMC was sequenced over ten immunoSEQ deep assay plates. Purified libraries were measured with a Qubit 3.0 fluorometer, size-checked on a Bioanalyzer 2100, and measured again with the KAPA Library Quantification kit. Every immunoSEQ 96-well plate was sequenced on a dedicated single-read 150-cycle Illumina NextSeq 550 flow cell. As for the original processing: Because the immunoSEQ output held only junctional sequences and lacked quality scores, the filtering could not match the filtering applied to full-length reads. To assign V/J genes and CDR3, sequences were annotated using PyIR, a Python wrapper for IgBLAST v1.9, with IMGT germline references. Reads with weak V/J assignments (E-value above 1e-6), missing CDR3, stop codons, out-of-frame junctions, or ambiguous translated residues were removed. V3J clonotypes were defined by identical inferred V gene, J gene, and CDR3 amino acid sequence. To compute the percentage overlap between repertoires, the number of shared unique clonotypes was divided by the size of the smaller repertoire. Repertoire richness was assessed with RTK rarefaction, the Chao1 estimator, and Recon v2.1 estimates of unobserved clonotypes. Sourced from immuneACCESS, this table was stored by TCRdb with only in-frame sequences that have V and J called. A share of the clones is absent; for the studies checked, an unresolved V gene accounts for under half, and the remainder has no known explanation. V and J calls and clone size are as listed in that table; D and trimming were resolved from the DNA. Counted in this sample were hundreds of thousands of clones; around 80% of them appeared once. Clones ranked in the top ten supply about 12% of the sample.

As concerns this clone: The specificity of this receptor is unknown. A single base separates this from a much larger clone, so it may be a read error.

The rearranged chain carries TRBV18 and TRBJ1-5; TRBD1 is a weak D gene call, 5 bases matching. The source is a woman between 35 and 50 years old in good health. Some clones in this sample may be carry-over from other donors' samples. Sequenced sample: PBMCs. The DNA reads as follows: TGTGCCAGCTCACTATCGGCAGGGTACAATCAGCCCCAGCATTTT. This encodes CASSLSAGYNQPQHF.